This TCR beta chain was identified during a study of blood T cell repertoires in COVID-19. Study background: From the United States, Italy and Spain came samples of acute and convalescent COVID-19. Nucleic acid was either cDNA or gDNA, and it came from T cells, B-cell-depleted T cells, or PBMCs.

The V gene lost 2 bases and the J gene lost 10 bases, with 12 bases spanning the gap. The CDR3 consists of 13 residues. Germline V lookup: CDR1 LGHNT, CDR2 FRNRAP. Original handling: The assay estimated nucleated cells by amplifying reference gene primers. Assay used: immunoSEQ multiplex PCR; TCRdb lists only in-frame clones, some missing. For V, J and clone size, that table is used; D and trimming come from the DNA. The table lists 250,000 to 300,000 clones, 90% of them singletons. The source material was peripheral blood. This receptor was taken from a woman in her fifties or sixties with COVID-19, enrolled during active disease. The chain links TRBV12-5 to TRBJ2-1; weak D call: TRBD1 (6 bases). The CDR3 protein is CASGLLQGGEQFF. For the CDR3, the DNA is TGTGCTAGTGGTTTGTTACAGGGTGGCGAGCAGTTCTTC. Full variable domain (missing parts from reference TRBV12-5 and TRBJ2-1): DARVTQTPRHKVTEMGQEVTMRCQPILGHNTVFWYRQTMMQGLELLAYFRNRAPLDDSGMPKDRFSAEMPDATLATLKIQPSEPRDSAVYFCASGLLQGGEQFFGPGTRLTVL.